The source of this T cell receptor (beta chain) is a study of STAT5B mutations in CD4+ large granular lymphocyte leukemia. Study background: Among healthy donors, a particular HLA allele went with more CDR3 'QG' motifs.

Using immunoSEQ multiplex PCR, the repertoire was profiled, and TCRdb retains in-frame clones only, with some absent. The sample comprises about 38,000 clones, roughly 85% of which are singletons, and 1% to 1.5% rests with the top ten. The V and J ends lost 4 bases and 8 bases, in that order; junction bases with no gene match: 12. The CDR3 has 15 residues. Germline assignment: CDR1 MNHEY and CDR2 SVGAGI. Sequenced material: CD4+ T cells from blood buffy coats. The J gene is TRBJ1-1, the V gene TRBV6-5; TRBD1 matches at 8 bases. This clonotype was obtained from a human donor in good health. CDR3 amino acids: CASSSFGQGSTEAFF. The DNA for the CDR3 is TGTGCCAGCAGTTCCTTTGGACAGGGAAGTACGGAAGCTTTCTTT.